The rows below give T cell receptor beta chains drawn from one sample of a study of blood T cell repertoires in COVID-19. Using immunoSEQ multiplex PCR, the repertoire was profiled, and TCRdb retains in-frame clones only, with some absent. The profile shows 250,000 to 350,000 clones, around 90% of them singletons. The sequenced material came from PBMCs or T cells enriched from blood (not recorded which). These receptors were taken from a woman between 18 and 30 years old with acute COVID-19. Each CDR3 is given without its conserved first and last residue.

v_gene: TRBV15
j_gene: TRBJ1-6
CDR3aa: ATSRDVAGGSPLH

v_gene: TRBV4-1
j_gene: TRBJ2-2
CDR3aa: ASSRLGSGELF

v_gene: TRBV28
j_gene: TRBJ2-1
CDR3aa: ASSLPTSSNYNEQF

v_gene: TRBV27
j_gene: TRBJ2-1
CDR3aa: ASSPGLVVYNEQF

v_gene: TRBV9
j_gene: TRBJ1-2
CDR3aa: ASSNLGGYGYT

v_gene: TRBV28
j_gene: TRBJ2-7
CDR3aa: ASTLAGGSNEQY

v_gene: TRBV6-5
j_gene: TRBJ1-1
CDR3aa: ASIDRGRGNTEAF

v_gene: TRBV10-2
j_gene: TRBJ2-7
CDR3aa: ASRGEGSGPLNLYEQY

v_gene: TRBV7-9
j_gene: TRBJ2-2
CDR3aa: ASSLGGSWGVTGELF

v_gene: TRBV6-5
j_gene: TRBJ1-1
CDR3aa: ASIGEDRGLF

v_gene: TRBV5-4
j_gene: TRBJ1-1
CDR3aa: ASSLQGWTEAF

v_gene: TRBV5-1
j_gene: TRBJ1-6
CDR3aa: ASSWGQGTNSPLH

v_gene: TRBV3-1/TRBV3-2
j_gene: TRBJ2-3
CDR3aa: ASSRHFGITDTQY

v_gene: TRBV18
j_gene: TRBJ2-3
CDR3aa: ASSPTGSNSGRGTDTQY

v_gene: TRBV3-1/TRBV3-2
j_gene: TRBJ2-1
CDR3aa: ASSPRLAGVHNEQF